This paragraph reports one T cell receptor (beta chain). This specimen comes from a study of blood T cell repertoires in COVID-19. The participants were between roughly 18 and 89 years old and came from under 25 US areas. Clones were sequenced by immunoSEQ multiplex PCR, and TCRdb holds only the in-frame ones, with some missing. This table holds approximately 390,000 clones, around nine tenths found once. The CDR3 runs to 15 residues. V dropped 8 bases and J dropped 4; count of bases not matched to a gene: 8. CDR1 MGHDK and CDR2 SYGVNS come from the germline V gene. The J gene is TRBJ2-1, the V gene TRBV25-1; 10 bases line up with TRBD2. Sequenced material: PBMCs or T cells enriched from blood (not recorded which). The receptor comes from a woman between 45 and 65 years old who had recovered from COVID-19. The CDR3 here is CASEPKRGGYNEQFF. The CDR3 bases are TGTGCCAGCGAACCGAAGCGGGGGGGATACAATGAGCAGTTCTTC.